A selection of T cell receptor beta chains follows, all from one sample in a study of shared clonotypes between healthy human individuals. Produced via immunoSEQ multiplex PCR; TCRdb's table is partial and in-frame only. The sample lists roughly 2 million clones; more than 90% were seen once. Sequenced: naive CD4+ T cells sorted from blood. The receptors were sampled from a young man in good health. The CDR3 runs from the conserved cysteine through the conserved F or W. A D gene is named only where the DNA matches it firmly. Size is stated for part of the rows, as once, few or many counts, or as a class when the clone is expanded.

D gene	V gene	J gene	clone size	CDR3 protein	CDR3 DNA
TRBD1	TRBV19	TRBJ1-5	.	CASSGTGGAGSNQPQHF	TGTGCCAGTAGTGGAACAGGGGGCGCGGGTAGCAATCAGCCCCAGCATTTT
.	TRBV7-2	TRBJ1-5	.	CASSLNPPWPQHF	TGTGCCAGCAGCTTAAACCCTCCTTGGCCCCAGCATTTT
.	TRBV11-3	TRBJ2-2	.	CASSLDPGGELFF	TGTGCCAGCAGCTTAGACCCAGGCGGGGAGCTGTTTTTT
TRBD2	TRBV10-1	TRBJ2-3	.	CASSSGLAVDTQYF	TGCGCCAGCTCGTCAGGACTAGCAGTGGATACGCAGTATTTT
TRBD1	TRBV7-3	TRBJ2-7	.	CASSSTLSGGGEQYF	TGTGCCAGCAGCTCGACCCTGTCAGGGGGCGGTGAGCAGTACTTC
.	TRBV7-2	TRBJ1-5	.	CASSLSTLFSNQPQHF	TGTGCCAGCAGCTTATCCACCCTATTTAGCAATCAGCCCCAGCATTTT
.	TRBV7-9	TRBJ1-5	.	CASSLDSLHQPQHF	TGTGCCAGCAGCTTAGACAGTCTCCATCAGCCCCAGCATTTT
.	TRBV19	TRBJ1-6	few	CASSIGGSRPNALHF	TGTGCCAGTAGTATAGGGGGCAGTCGCCCCAACGCCCTCCACTTT
TRBD2	TRBV6-5	TRBJ2-7	.	CASSYAVAGPYEQYF	TGTGCCAGCAGTTACGCGGTAGCGGGGCCTTACGAGCAGTACTTC
.	TRBV5-1	TRBJ1-6	once	CASSFLAAEGSPLHF	TGCGCCAGCAGCTTCCTGGCCGCCGAGGGGTCACCCCTCCACTTT
TRBD1	TRBV5-4	TRBJ2-6	.	CASSLVGQGAPRGANVLTF	TGTGCCAGCAGCTTGGTGGGACAGGGGGCGCCCCGGGGGGCCAACGTCCTGACTTTC
.	TRBV5-1	TRBJ1-3	.	CASSLASPLSGNTIYF	TGCGCCAGCAGCTTGGCCTCGCCTCTCTCTGGAAACACCATATATTTT
.	TRBV28	TRBJ1-1	.	CASSLSQVYTEAFF	TGTGCCAGCAGTTTATCGCAGGTTTACACTGAAGCTTTCTTT
TRBD1	TRBV19	TRBJ1-2	.	CASSTGQGWDGYTF	TGTGCCAGTAGTACCGGACAGGGCTGGGATGGCTACACCTTC